One sample yielded the 12 T cell receptor beta chains listed below, sequenced in a study of T cell therapy after organ transplantation. Data came from immunoSEQ multiplex PCR; TCRdb stores just in-frame clones and leaves some out. The repertoire includes 40,000 to 60,000 clones, about 95% of them detected once, and about 2.9% sits in the top ten. Their recognized antigens are unknown. The sample in question was CD8+ T cells from blood, obtained before autologous CMV-specific T cell therapy. These TCRs come from a human patient who had received a solid organ transplant and had CMV disease.

The chain uses TRBV27 and TRBJ1-1, with D unresolved. V gave up 1 base and J gave up 4 bases, with 4 bases separating them. The CDR3 extends over 12 amino acids. Germline V gene data show CDR1 as MNHEY and CDR2 as SMNVEV (reference sequence). CDR3 nucleotide sequence: TGTGCCAGCAGTTTATACGGCACTGAAGCTTTCTTT. This translates into CASSLYGTEAFF.

The chain is built from TRBV6-5 and TRBJ1-6, with 8 bases aligning to TRBD1. Germline assignment: CDR1 MNHEY and CDR2 SVGAGI. The V segment lost 5 bases and the J segment 6 bases; nucleotides outside the gene matches: 6. The CDR3 has 15 amino acids. The CDR3 DNA sequence: TGTGCCAGCAGTGGGACAGGAGCTGGTAATTCACCCCTCCACTTT. Protein sequence: CASSGTGAGNSPLHF.

This chain connects TRBV6-5 to TRBJ1-5; D remains ambiguous. This CDR3 comprises 13 residues. Trimming removed 2 bases at V and 5 bases at J, with 7 bases between. Per germline, CDR1 MNHEY and CDR2 SVGAGI. The CDR3 spells CASSYVRDQPQHF. CDR3 DNA: TGTGCCAGCAGTTACGTCCGGGATCAGCCCCAGCATTTT.

The chain joins TRBV5-4 to TRBJ2-7; 9 positions match TRBD2. This CDR3 is built from 15 residues. The V segment lost 0 bases and the J segment 0 bases; nucleotides outside the gene matches: 1. The germline V gene encodes CDR1 SGHNT and CDR2 YYREEE (reference sequence). CDR3 bases: TGTGCCAGCAGCTTGGGACTAGCGGCCTCCTACGAGCAGTACTTC. Residues: CASSLGLAASYEQYF.

V and J are TRBV10-3 and TRBJ1-3; TRBD1 aligns across 7 bases. J lost 0 bases, V lost 2 bases, and 4 bases had no gene match. The CDR3 consists of 16 residues. Germline lookup yields CDR1 ENHRY and CDR2 SYGVKD. The CDR3 loop is CAISETGDASGNTIYF. The CDR3 bases are TGTGCCATCAGTGAGACAGGGGATGCCTCTGGAAACACCATATATTTT.

CDR3 DNA sequence: TGTGCCAGCAGCTGGGGAGGAGGGGGCTTGTCGCTCTATGGCTACACCTTC. It encodes CASSWGGGGLSLYGYTF. The chain combines TRBV5-5 with TRBJ1-2; 7 bases line up with TRBD1. The CDR3 length is 17 residues. Germline CDR1 SGHKS, CDR2 YYEKEE (reference sequence). J was trimmed by 4 bases and V by 3 bases; bases with no gene match: 15.

The chain joins TRBV5-6 to TRBJ2-1; the D gene is possibly TRBD2 (6 bases). The length of the CDR3 is 16 residues. Germline CDR1 SGHDT, CDR2 YYEEEE. The V end lost 0 bases, the J end lost 4 bases, and 14 bases lay between the germline ends. The CDR3 sequence: CASSLALAGRYNEQFF. In DNA form, the CDR3 reads TGTGCCAGCAGCTTGGCCTTGGCGGGAAGATACAATGAGCAGTTCTTC.

The chain joins TRBV4-1 to TRBJ2-7; 11 nucleotides agree with TRBD2. Germline CDR1 MGHRA, CDR2 YSYEKL. This CDR3 spans 16 amino acids. Trimming removed 3 bases from V and 0 bases from J; junction bases left unmatched: 4. In DNA form, the CDR3 reads TGCGCCAGCAGCCAGACTAGCGGGGAGAGCTCCTACGAGCAGTACTTC. It translates to CASSQTSGESSYEQYF.

The chain is built from TRBV7-2 and TRBJ2-5, with a weak D call TRBD2 (5 bases). Trimming took 5 bases from V and 5 from J, leaving 15 bases between them. The CDR3 extends over 14 amino acids. Per the germline V gene, CDR1 is SGHTA and CDR2 is FQGNSA. CDR3 amino acids: CASSQTGLLETQYF. CDR3 in DNA: TGTGCCAGCAGCCAAACCGGACTGCTTGAGACCCAGTACTTC. Based on the CDR3 plus reference TRBV7-2 and TRBJ2-5, the full variable domain is GAGVSQSPSNKVTEKGKDVELRCDPISGHTALYWYRQSLGQGLEFLIYFQGNSAPDKSGLPSDRFSAERTGGSVSTLTIQRTQQEDSAVYLCASSQTGLLETQYFGPGTRLLVL.

The gene calls are TRBV4-3 and TRBJ2-7; no firm D call. This CDR3 is 14 amino acids long. Trimming removed 0 bases from V and 1 base from J, with 7 bases in between. Looked up from germline, CDR1 is LGHNA and CDR2 is YSLEER. CDR3 sequence reads: CASSQDAESYEQYF. CDR3 nucleotide sequence: TGCGCCAGCAGCCAAGATGCGGAGTCCTACGAGCAGTACTTC.

The chain has TRBV28 and TRBJ1-1, with a weak D call TRBD1 (5 bases). Germline CDR1 reads MDHEN; CDR2 reads SYDVKM. The CDR3 runs to 14 residues. Deletions cut 2 bases from V and 0 bases from J, with 7 bases between. The CDR3 is CASSLGHLNTEAFF. CDR3 coding DNA: TGTGCCAGCAGTTTAGGACACCTGAACACTGAAGCTTTCTTT.

The V call is TRBV7-8, the J call TRBJ1-4; D ambiguous. CDR3 length: 14 residues. The germline V gene encodes CDR1 SGHVS and CDR2 FQNEAQ. Trimming took off 2 bases at V and 7 bases at J, with 11 bases between the two ends. CDR3 in amino acids: CASSLSSQAEKLFF. The CDR3 DNA reads TGTGCCAGCAGCTTATCTTCCCAGGCTGAAAAACTGTTTTTT.